This T cell receptor (beta chain) was found in a study of blood T cell repertoires in COVID-19. About the research overall: T cells, B-cell-depleted T cells, or PBMCs provided the cDNA or gDNA that served as material.

Participants were aged about 18 to 95 years, lived in over 20 US areas, and enrolled virtually. Cohort 3 donors were reported recovered after two negative PCRs, clearance, or symptom resolution. The CDR3 runs to 14 residues. The germline V gene has CDR1 SQVTM and CDR2 ANQGSEA. V was cut by 6 bases and J by 6 bases, with 17 bases left in between. TCRdb's copy holds only in-frame clones and misses some; the assay was immunoSEQ multiplex PCR. Of around 310,000 clones in the sample, roughly 89% were seen once. The V call is TRBV29-1, the J call TRBJ1-4, with D perhaps TRBD1 (5 bases). Sequenced: PBMCs or T cells enriched from blood (not recorded which). The clonotype was recovered from a woman aged 30 to 39 who had recovered from COVID-19. The CDR3 coding sequence is TGCAGCGTCGGGTATAACAGGCCCGATGAAAAACTGTTTTTT. Its protein is CSVGYNRPDEKLFF.